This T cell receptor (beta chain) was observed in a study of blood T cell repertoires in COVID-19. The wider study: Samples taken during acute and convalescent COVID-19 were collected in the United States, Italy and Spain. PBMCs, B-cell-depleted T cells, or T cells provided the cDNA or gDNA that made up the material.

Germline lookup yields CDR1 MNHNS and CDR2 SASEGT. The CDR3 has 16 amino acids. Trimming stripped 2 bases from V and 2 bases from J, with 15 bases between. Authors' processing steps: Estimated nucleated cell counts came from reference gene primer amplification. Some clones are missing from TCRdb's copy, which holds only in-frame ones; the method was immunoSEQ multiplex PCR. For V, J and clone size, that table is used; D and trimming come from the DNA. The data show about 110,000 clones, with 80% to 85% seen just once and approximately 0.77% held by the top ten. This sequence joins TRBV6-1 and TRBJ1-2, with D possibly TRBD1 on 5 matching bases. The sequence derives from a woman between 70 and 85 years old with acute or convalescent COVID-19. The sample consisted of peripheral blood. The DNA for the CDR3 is TGTGCCAGCAGTGAATCGACAGCCCGTTTAAACTATGGCTACACCTTC. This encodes CASSESTARLNYGYTF.